The entry that follows covers one T cell receptor beta chain sequence. These data come from a study of radiotherapy plus CTLA-4 blockade in lung cancer. Repertoires were generated with immunoSEQ multiplex PCR, while TCRdb's copy carries only in-frame clones and drops some. The profile shows approximately 73,000 clones, around 87% of them singletons. This CDR3 spans 17 amino acids. Germline assignment: CDR1 SEHNR and CDR2 FQNEAQ (reference sequence). V lost 1 base to trimming and J lost 5 bases, with 17 bases between them. The origin of this receptor is a human donor with non-small cell lung cancer that progressed on radiotherapy plus ipilimumab. This sample comprised peripheral blood, obtained from a patient treated with radiotherapy plus ipilimumab. V is TRBV7-9 and J is TRBJ1-4; possible D gene TRBD1, 6 bases. CDR3 coding DNA: TGTGCCAGCAGCTTAGAAGGTTCGGGACATGGGAATGAAAAACTGTTTTTT. Translating gives CASSLEGSGHGNEKLFF.